Given below is one T cell receptor beta chain in context. The antigen remains undetermined. A junction boundary mismatches the germline segment, possibly from a read error. The data were obtained in a study of cytomegalovirus exposure and HLA in healthy donors. Study-wide points: Productive rates of about 90% or about 30% were seen for most TCR beta V segments in an earlier analysis. Reported results showed that the classifier diagnosed cytomegalovirus status with high specificity and sensitivity. HLA alleles showed associations with some 17,000 TCR beta sequences in a later analysis, at a 0.05 false discovery rate. The study recorded 150 to 200 TCR beta chains that were cytomegalovirus-associated.

CDR3 length equals 14 residues. The germline gives CDR1 SEHNR, CDR2 FQNEAQ (reference sequence). 60 Vbeta and 13 Jbeta primers were used in PCR. Sequencing used immunoSEQ multiplex PCR; TCRdb keeps in-frame clones, though not all of them. The table shows some 98,000 clones, with under 75% occurring only once. Sample: PBMCs. The chain couples TRBV7-9 to TRBJ1-2; 8 bases agree with TRBD1. This TCR was recovered from a man over 45 in good health and CMV-seronegative. The CDR3 region has the DNA TGTTCCAGCAGCTACGACAGGGGAAACTATGGCTACACCTTC. It specifies CSSSYDRGNYGYTF. The full variable domain, completed using reference TRBV7-9 and TRBJ1-2, is DTGVSQNPRHKITKRGQNVTFRCDPISEHNRLYWYRQTLGQGPEFLTYFQNEAQLEKSRLLSDRFSAERPKGSFSTLEIQRTEQGDSAMYLCSSSYDRGNYGYTFGSGTRLTVV.